A few counts support the clone carrying this T cell receptor beta chain. Its antigen is currently unknown. Unique molecular identifiers were incorporated during preparation of the TCRbeta library. TCRdb itself ran the PCR reads through MiXCR, one entry per CDR3 protein. The data show about 300,000 distinct CDR3 sequences, 10% seen once. V lost 5 bases, J lost 0 bases, and 11 bases stayed unmatched. Germline values: CDR1 MNHEY, CDR2 SMNVEV (reference sequence). The CDR3 has 17 residues. This sample is part of a study of T-cell reconstitution after alpha-beta-depleted transplantation in children. Findings and caveats of the study: T-cell counts and diversity at one year post-transplant came mainly from newly produced T cells.

Sequenced here: PBMCs, sampled before TCRalphabeta/CD19-depleted stem cell transplant. V and J are TRBV27 and TRBJ2-3, with 7 bases fitting TRBD1. This clonotype was sampled from a boy younger than two with acute myeloid leukemia, due to receive a stem cell transplant. The CDR3 DNA reads TGTGCCAGCAGTCTTCTACAGGGGCCGCGTAGCACAGATACGCAGTATTTT. It translates to CASSLLQGPRSTDTQYF.